This T cell receptor beta chain was sequenced during a study of T cell responses to AZD1222 COVID-19 vaccine. Study-wide points: CD4 TCRs associated with vaccination spanned spike, dominating at 160-218 and 743-854. Receipt of two AZD1222 doses was followed by a rise in Spike-specific TCR breadth and depth. Possibly, clonal diversity was underestimated; donors were largely white British and included more females.

Second doses at about 4 or about 12 weeks were pooled. Generated by immunoSEQ multiplex PCR, the TCRdb table keeps only in-frame clones and is missing some. This sample has approximately 200,000 clones, with 91% found just once. A word on this clone: Its antigen is not known.

This specimen consisted of peripheral blood, obtained 28 days after the second AZD1222 dose. The clonotype originates from an adult who received the AZD1222 COVID-19 vaccine.

The CDR3 spells CASSLGQGGGEQFF. The CDR3 nucleotides read TGTGCCAGCAGTCTGGGACAGGGGGGGGGTGAGCAGTTCTTC. The rearrangement links TRBV27 to TRBJ2-1, with 11 bases that match TRBD1. Germline CDR1 and CDR2: MNHEY and SMNVEV (reference sequence). This CDR3 has 14 amino acids. Unmatched junction bases numbered 6, after V lost 5 bases and J lost 9 bases.